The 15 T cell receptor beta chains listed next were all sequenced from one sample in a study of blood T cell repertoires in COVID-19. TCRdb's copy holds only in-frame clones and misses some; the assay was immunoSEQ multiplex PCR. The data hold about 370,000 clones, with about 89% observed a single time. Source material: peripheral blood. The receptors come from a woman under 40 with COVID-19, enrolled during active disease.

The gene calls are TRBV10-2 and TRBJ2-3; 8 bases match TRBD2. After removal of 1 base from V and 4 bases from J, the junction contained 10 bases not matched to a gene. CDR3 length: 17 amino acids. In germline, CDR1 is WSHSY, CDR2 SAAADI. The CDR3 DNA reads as TGCGCCAGCAGTGAGTATAATGAGCGGGAGATTCCAGATACGCAGTATTTT. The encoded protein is CASSEYNEREIPDTQYF.

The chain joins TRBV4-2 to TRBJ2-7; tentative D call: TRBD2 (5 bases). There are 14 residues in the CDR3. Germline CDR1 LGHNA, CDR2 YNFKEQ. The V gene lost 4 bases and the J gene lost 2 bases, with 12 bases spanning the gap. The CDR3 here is CASSPLASTYEQYF. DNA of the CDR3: TGTGCCAGCAGCCCCCTAGCATCTACCTACGAGCAGTACTTC.

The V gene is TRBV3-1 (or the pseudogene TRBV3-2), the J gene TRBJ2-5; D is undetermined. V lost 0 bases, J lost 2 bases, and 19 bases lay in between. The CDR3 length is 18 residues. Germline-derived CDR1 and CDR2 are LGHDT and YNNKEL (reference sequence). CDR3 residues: CASSQEPPKPGVQETQYF. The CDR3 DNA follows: TGTGCCAGCAGCCAAGAGCCCCCTAAGCCTGGTGTTCAAGAGACCCAGTACTTC.

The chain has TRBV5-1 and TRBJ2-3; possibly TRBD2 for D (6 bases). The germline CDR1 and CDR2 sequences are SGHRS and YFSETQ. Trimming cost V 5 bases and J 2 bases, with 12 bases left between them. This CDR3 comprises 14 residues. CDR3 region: CASRGSGITDTQYF. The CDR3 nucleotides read TGCGCCAGCAGGGGTAGCGGAATCACAGATACGCAGTATTTT.

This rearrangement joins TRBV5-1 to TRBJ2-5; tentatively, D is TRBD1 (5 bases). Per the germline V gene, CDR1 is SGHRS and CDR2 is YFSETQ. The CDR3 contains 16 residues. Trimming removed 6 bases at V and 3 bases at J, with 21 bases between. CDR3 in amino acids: CASMLGRFGWEETQYF. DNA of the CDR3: TGCGCCAGCATGTTGGGGCGTTTTGGATGGGAAGAGACCCAGTACTTC.

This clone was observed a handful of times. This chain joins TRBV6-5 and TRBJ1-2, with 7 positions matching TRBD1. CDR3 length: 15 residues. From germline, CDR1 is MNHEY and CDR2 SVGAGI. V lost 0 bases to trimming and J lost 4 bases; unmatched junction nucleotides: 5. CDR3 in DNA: TGTGCCAGCAGTTACTCAAGGGCAGGGGGCTATGGCTACACCTTC. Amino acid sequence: CASSYSRAGGYGYTF.

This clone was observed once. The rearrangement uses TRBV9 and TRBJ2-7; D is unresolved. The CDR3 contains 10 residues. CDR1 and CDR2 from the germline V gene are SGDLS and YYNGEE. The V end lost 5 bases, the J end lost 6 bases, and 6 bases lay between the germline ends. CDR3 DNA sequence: TGTGCCAGCAGTGTCGGCGAGCAGTACGTC. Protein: CASSVGEQYV.

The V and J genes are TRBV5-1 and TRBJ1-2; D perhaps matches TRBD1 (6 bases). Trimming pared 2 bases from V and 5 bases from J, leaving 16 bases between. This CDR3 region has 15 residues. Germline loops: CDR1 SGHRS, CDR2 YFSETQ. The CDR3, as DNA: TGCGCCAGCAGCTTCGGACAGCTCAAATCTTATGGCTACACCTTC. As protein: CASSFGQLKSYGYTF.

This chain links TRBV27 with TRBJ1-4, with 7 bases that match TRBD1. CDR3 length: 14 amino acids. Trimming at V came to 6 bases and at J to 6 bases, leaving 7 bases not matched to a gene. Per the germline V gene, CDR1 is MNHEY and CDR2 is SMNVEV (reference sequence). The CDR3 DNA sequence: TGTGCCAGCAGGACAGGGTCGGCGGATGAAAAACTGTTTTTT. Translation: CASRTGSADEKLFF.

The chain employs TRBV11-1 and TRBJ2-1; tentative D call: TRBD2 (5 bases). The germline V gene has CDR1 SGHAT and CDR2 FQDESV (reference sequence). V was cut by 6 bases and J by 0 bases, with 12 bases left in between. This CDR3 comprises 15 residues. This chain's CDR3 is CASSDGRASYNEQFF. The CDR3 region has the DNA TGTGCCAGCAGTGACGGGCGGGCCTCCTACAATGAGCAGTTCTTC.

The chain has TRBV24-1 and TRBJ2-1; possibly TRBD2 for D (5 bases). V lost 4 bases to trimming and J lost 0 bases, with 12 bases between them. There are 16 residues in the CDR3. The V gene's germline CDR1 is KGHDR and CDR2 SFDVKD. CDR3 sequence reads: CATSDARVISYNEQFF. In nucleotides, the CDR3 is TGTGCCACCAGTGACGCGAGGGTGATCTCCTACAATGAGCAGTTCTTC.

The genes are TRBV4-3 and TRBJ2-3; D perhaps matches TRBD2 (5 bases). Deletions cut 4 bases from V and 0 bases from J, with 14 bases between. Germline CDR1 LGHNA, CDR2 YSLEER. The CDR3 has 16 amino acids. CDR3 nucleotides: TGCGCCAGCAGCCTGGGAAGCGGAAGAAGCACAGATACGCAGTATTTT. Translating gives CASSLGSGRSTDTQYF.

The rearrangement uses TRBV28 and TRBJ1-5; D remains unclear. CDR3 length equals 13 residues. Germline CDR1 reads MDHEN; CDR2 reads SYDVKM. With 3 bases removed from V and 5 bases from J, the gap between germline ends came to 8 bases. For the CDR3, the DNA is TGTGCCAGCAGTTTTGGAGCCTATCAGCCCCAGCATTTT. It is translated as CASSFGAYQPQHF.

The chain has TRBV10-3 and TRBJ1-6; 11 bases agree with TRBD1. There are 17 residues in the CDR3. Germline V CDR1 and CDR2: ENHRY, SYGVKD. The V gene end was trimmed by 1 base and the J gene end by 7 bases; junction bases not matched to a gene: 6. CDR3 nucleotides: TGTGCCATCAGTGAGTACCAAGGACAGGGGGCGAATTCACCCCTCCACTTT. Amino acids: CAISEYQGQGANSPLHF.

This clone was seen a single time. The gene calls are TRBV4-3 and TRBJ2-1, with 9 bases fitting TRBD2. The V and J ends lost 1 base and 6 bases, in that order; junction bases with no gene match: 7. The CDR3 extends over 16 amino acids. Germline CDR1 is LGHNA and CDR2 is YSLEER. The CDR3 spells CASSQGPSGNFNEQFF. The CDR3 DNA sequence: TGCGCCAGCAGCCAAGGACCTAGCGGGAATTTCAATGAGCAGTTCTTC.